There are a few counts of the clone carrying this T cell receptor (beta chain). Its target is unknown. This entry is derived from a study of T-cell memory formation after mild COVID-19. Study in general: Most TCR clusters belonged to a single donor. Study-wide results and limits: The authors did not confirm SARS-CoV-2 specificity of second-wave clones peaking day 37.

Losses at the gene ends were 3 bases for V and 6 bases for J; bases not matched to a gene: 14. The germline gives CDR1 SGHVS, CDR2 FNYEAQ. The CDR3 has 17 residues. 5'RACE with constant-segment primers yielded barcoded, UMI-tagged TCR alpha and TCR beta cDNA libraries. TCRdb ran MiXCR on the 5' RACE reads and lists one entry per CDR3 protein. The sample gives some 340,000 distinct CDR3 sequences, about an eighth of which show up once; around 21% is in the top ten. Material for sequencing was PBMCs or a T cell subset sorted from them (not recorded which). The sequence was collected from a young man who had mild COVID-19 (a few samples of this study predate the infection). Cell type and time point are not known. The chain recombines TRBV7-6 with TRBJ1-2; 9 bases are shared with TRBD1. The CDR3 region is CASSLTERSGTGNGYTF. CDR3 bases: TGTGCCAGCAGCTTGACCGAACGATCCGGGACAGGGAATGGCTACACCTTC.